One T cell receptor beta chain is described in this entry. Its antigen is currently unknown. The data were taken from a study of cytomegalovirus exposure and HLA in healthy donors. Libraries were prepared by immunoSEQ multiplex PCR; TCRdb keeps only in-frame clonotypes and omits some of them. The table lists around 150,000 clones, about 90% of them singletons. V was trimmed by 0 bases and J by 0 bases, leaving 6 bases between them. Looked up from germline, CDR1 is LGHNA and CDR2 is YSLEER. CDR3 length equals 15 residues. Study-wide points: Among the CMV-associated chains, three were confirmed in vitro as specific for CMV antigens. Most TCR sequences showed up rarely, but some public TCRs showed up in many donors.

Sequenced: PBMCs. The TCR sequence derives from a woman in her thirties in good health and CMV-seronegative. The rearrangement joins TRBV4-3 to TRBJ1-3; no clear D. The CDR3 DNA is TGCGCCAGCAGCCAAGACCGGATCTCTGGAAACACCATATATTTT. Its protein product is CASSQDRISGNTIYF.